This T cell receptor (beta chain) was obtained from a study of Ad26.COV2.S vaccination and SARS-CoV-2 variants. Study details: Recipients of Ad26.COV2.S got it intramuscularly, once or twice 56 days apart. Study-level results: Responses of T cells in total may have been underestimated by the TCR breadth and depth analyses.

The method was immunoSEQ multiplex PCR; TCRdb's version includes in-frame clones alone and lacks a portion of them. The sample has hundreds of thousands of clones, approximately 83% seen once; the top ten hold about 8%. V lost 0 bases and J 0 bases, leaving 6 bases between the germline ends. CDR3 length equals 15 residues. Germline loops: CDR1 SGHVS, CDR2 FNYEAQ. To note about this clone: Its antigen remains unidentified.

Treatment noted: about 20 received Ad26.COV2.S at low or high dose, single or two shots; 5 received placebo; per-sample allocation not given. The samples date from day 63 after the first vaccine or placebo injection. An adult of 18-55 years in Boston served as donor. Expressing Wuhan-strain SARS-CoV-2 spike, an Ad26 vector served as the vaccine. Specimen: peripheral blood, collected in a trial of Ad26.COV2.S vaccine versus placebo. This clonotype originated in a person aged 18-65 years who received the Ad26.COV2.S COVID-19 vaccine or a placebo. The chain couples TRBV7-6 to TRBJ1-5, with D hard to call. CDR3 in amino acids: CASSLAGYSNQPQHF. The CDR3 DNA reads as TGTGCCAGCAGCTTAGCGGGATATAGCAATCAGCCCCAGCATTTT.